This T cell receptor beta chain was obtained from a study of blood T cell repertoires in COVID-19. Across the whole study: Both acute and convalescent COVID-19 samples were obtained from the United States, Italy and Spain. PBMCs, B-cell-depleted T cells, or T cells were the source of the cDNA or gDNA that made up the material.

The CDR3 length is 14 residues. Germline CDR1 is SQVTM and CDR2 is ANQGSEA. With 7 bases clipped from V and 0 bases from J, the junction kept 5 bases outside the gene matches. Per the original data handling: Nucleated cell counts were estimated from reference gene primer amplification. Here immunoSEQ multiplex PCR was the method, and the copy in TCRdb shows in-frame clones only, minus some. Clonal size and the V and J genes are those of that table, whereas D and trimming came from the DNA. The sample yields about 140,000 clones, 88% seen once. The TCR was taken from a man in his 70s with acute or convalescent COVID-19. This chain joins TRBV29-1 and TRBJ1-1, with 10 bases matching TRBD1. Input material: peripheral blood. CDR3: CSATTGGLNTEAFF. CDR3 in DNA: TGCAGCGCAACGACAGGGGGCTTGAACACTGAAGCTTTCTTT.